This T cell receptor (beta chain) was retrieved from a study of PD-1 blockade in classical Hodgkin lymphoma. Overall study findings and caveats: Newly diagnosed patients reportedly trailed healthy donors in baseline TCR diversity.

Sequencing used immunoSEQ multiplex PCR; TCRdb keeps in-frame clones, though not all of them. The table lists more than 55,000 clones, around nine tenths of them singletons. Of note for this clone: Its antigen is as yet unknown.

Patients all relapsed after autologous stem cell transplantation, and there was variation in brentuximab vedotin exposure. The V gene's germline CDR1 is SGDLS and CDR2 YYNGEE. The V and J ends lost 2 bases and 0 bases, in that order; junction bases with no gene match: 5. The CDR3 has 16 residues. V gene TRBV9 combines with J gene TRBJ2-1; the match to TRBD2 covers 7 bases. The input for sequencing was peripheral blood mononuclear cells (PBMCs), taken before the second cycle of nivolumab. The sequence was obtained from a human donor with classical Hodgkin lymphoma. CDR3 DNA: TGTGCCAGCAGCGTTCCCGGCGGGGGCTCCTACAATGAGCAGTTCTTC. Translation: CASSVPGGGSYNEQFF.